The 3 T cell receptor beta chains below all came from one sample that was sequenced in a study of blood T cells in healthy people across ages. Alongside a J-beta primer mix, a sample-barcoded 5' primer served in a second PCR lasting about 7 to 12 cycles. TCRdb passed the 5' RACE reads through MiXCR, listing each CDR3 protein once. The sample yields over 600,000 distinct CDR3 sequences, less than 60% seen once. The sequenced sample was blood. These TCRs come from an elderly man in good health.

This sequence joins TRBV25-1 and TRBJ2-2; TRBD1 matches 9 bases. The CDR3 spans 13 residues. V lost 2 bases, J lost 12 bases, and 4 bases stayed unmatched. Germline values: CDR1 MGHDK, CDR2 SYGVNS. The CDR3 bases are TGTGCCAGCAGTGAAGGGGGGACAGGGAAGCTGTTTTTT. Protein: CASSEGGTGKLFF.

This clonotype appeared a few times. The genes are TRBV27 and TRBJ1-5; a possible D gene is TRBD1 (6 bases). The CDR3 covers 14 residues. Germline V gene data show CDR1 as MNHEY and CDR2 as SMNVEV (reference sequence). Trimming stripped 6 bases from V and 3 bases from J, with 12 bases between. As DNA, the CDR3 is TGTGCCAGCAGCCAGGGGAGGGACAATCAGCCCCAGCATTTT. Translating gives CASSQGRDNQPQHF.

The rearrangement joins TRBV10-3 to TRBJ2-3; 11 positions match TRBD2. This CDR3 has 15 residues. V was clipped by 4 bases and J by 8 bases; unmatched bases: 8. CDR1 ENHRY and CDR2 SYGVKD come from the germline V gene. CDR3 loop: CAISATATSGSTQYF. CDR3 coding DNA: TGTGCCATCAGTGCGACAGCCACTAGCGGGAGTACGCAGTATTTT.